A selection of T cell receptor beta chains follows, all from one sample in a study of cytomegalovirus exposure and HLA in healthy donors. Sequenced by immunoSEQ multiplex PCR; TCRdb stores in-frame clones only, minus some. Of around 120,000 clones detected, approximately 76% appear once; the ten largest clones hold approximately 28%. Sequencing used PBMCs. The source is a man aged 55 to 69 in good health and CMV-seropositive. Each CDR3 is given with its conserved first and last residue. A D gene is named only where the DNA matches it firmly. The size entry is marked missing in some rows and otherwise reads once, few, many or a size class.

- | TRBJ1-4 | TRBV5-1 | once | CASSLMWGSEKLFF | TGCGCCAGCAGCTTGATGTGGGGCTCTGAAAAACTGTTTTTT
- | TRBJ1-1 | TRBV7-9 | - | CASSRRRDTEAFF | TGTGCCAGCAGCCGCAGACGGGACACTGAAGCTTTCTTT
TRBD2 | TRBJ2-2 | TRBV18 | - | CASSPSAGGDGELFF | TGTGCCAGCTCACCATCAGCGGGGGGTGACGGGGAGCTGTTTTTT
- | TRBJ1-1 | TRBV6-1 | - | CASSSRQTVNTEAFF | TGTGCCAGCAGTTCTAGACAGACAGTGAACACTGAAGCTTTCTTT
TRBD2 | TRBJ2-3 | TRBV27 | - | CASSRAGARTDTQYF | TGTGCCAGCAGCCGAGCGGGAGCGCGCACAGATACGCAGTATTTT
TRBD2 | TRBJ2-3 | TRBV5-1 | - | CASSSLAGVPDTQYF | TGCGCCAGCAGTTCGCTAGCGGGAGTACCAGATACGCAGTATTTT
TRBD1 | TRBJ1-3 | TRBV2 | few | CASSPPPGTGGNTIYF | TGTGCCAGCAGCCCCCCGCCCGGGACAGGGGGAAACACCATATATTTT
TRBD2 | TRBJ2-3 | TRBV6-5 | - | CASTSQGLATDTQYF | TGTGCCAGCACCAGTCAGGGACTAGCAACGGATACGCAGTATTTT
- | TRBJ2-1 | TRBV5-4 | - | CASSLGGPYNEQFF | TGTGCCAGCAGCTTAGGCGGGCCCTACAATGAGCAGTTCTTC
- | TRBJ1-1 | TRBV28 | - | CASIQDMNTEAFF | TGTGCCAGCATACAGGACATGAACACTGAAGCTTTCTTT
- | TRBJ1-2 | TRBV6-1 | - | CASSELGGSYGYTF | TGTGCCAGCAGTGAACTCGGGGGTTCCTATGGCTACACCTTC
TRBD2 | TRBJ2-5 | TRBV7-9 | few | CASSYRTSGRSEQYF | TGTGCCAGCAGCTACCGGACTAGCGGGAGGAGTGAGCAGTACTTC
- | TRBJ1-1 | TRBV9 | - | CASSARGDTPGWTEAFF | TGTGCCAGCAGCGCCCGAGGGGACACCCCGGGATGGACTGAAGCTTTCTTT
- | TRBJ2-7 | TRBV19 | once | CASRNRAYEQYF | TGTGCCAGTAGGAACCGAGCCTACGAGCAGTACTTC
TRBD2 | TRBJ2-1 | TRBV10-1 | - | CASSGGTSGGPLDEQFF | TGCGCCAGCAGTGGGGGGACTAGCGGGGGTCCCCTCGATGAGCAGTTCTTC
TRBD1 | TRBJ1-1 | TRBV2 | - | CASSGRVGQGLVNTEAFF | TGTGCCAGCTCTGGGAGAGTGGGACAGGGACTGGTGAACACTGAAGCTTTCTTT
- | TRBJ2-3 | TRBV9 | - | CASSQQPQFRTDTQYF | TGTGCCAGCAGCCAACAGCCGCAGTTCCGCACAGATACGCAGTATTTT
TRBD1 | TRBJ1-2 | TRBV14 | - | CASSHLTGGLDGYTF | TGTGCCAGCAGCCACCTTACAGGGGGCTTGGATGGCTACACCTTC
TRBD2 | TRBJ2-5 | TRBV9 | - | CASSVGSSGGVETQYF | TGTGCCAGCAGCGTCGGGTCTAGCGGAGGGGTAGAGACCCAGTACTTC
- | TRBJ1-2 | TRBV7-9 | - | CASSLAGEGYGYTF | TGTGCCAGCAGCTTAGCAGGGGAGGGATATGGCTACACCTTC